Following are 17 T cell receptor beta chains from one sample sequenced in a study of monozygotic twins with inflammatory bowel disease. For each CDR3 protein, TCRdb gives one entry from its re-call of the 5' RACE reads, without DNA. In all, the sample yields about 380,000 distinct CDR3 sequences. The sequenced sample was blood. The receptors derive from a human donor with ulcerative colitis or Crohn's disease, or a healthy co-twin of an affected twin (not recorded which).

The rearrangement uses TRBV24-1 and TRBJ2-3. The CDR3 sequence is 15 residues long. The germline V gene encodes CDR1 KGHDR and CDR2 SFDVKD. This CDR3 reads CATSDSTRSEDTQYF.

This chain connects TRBV4-3 to TRBJ1-3. CDR3 length: 16 amino acids. Germline-derived CDR1 and CDR2 are LGHNA and YSLEER. This CDR3 reads CASSQELGVSGNTIYF.

The chain is built from TRBV6-5 and TRBJ1-1. The CDR3 length is 15 residues. The germline V gene has CDR1 MNHEY and CDR2 SVGAGI. CDR3 sequence: CASSFWTGLNTEAFF.

The rearrangement links TRBV5-6 to TRBJ2-5; as DNA is missing, the TRBD2 call by TCRdb cannot be tested. The germline gives CDR1 SGHDT, CDR2 YYEEEE. The CDR3 contains 13 residues. CDR3 sequence: CASSASRFGTQYF.

The rearrangement links TRBV7-9 to TRBJ2-4; the D call of TRBD1 rests on TCRdb alone, since no DNA is present to check it. The CDR3 is 17 amino acids. CDR1 is SEHNR and CDR2 is FQNEAQ in the germline V gene (reference sequence). Here the CDR3 reads CASSLSAGGASKNIQYF.

The V and J genes are TRBV7-4 and TRBJ1-3. Per the germline V gene, CDR1 is SGHVT and CDR2 is SQSDAQ. The CDR3 runs 17 residues. CDR3 loop: CASSLVFTLRSGNTIYF.

J is TRBJ2-1 and V is TRBV4-2; with no DNA, the TCRdb D assignment of TRBD1 cannot be verified. The CDR3 consists of 11 residues. The germline V gene has CDR1 LGHNA and CDR2 YNFKEQ. The CDR3 protein is CASSQGPGQFF.

The chain links TRBV5-1 to TRBJ2-3. CDR1 and CDR2 from the germline V gene are SGHRS and YFSETQ. The CDR3 runs 15 residues. The CDR3 is CASSPLPRSTDTQYF.

CDR3 sequence reads: CASRMLTSGYAKNIQYF. The chain uses TRBV2 and TRBJ2-4; TCRdb gives TRBD2 as the D gene, but with no DNA this cannot be confirmed. The CDR3 covers 17 residues. CDR1 and CDR2 (germline): SNHLY, FYNNEI.

J is TRBJ1-6 and V is TRBV7-2. Germline assignment: CDR1 SGHTA and CDR2 FQGNSA. The CDR3 is 12 amino acids. This CDR3 reads CASSLIPFPLHF.

The V and J genes are TRBV5-1 and TRBJ1-1; no DNA is available, so the TRBD1 call from TCRdb remains unchecked. The CDR3 loop spans 15 amino acids. Germline V CDR1 and CDR2: SGHRS, YFSETQ. The CDR3 sequence is CASSFLTGENTEAFF.

V is TRBV7-3 and J is TRBJ1-6; TCRdb outputs TRBD1, but without DNA this stays unchecked. Per germline, CDR1 SGHTA and CDR2 FQGTGA. The CDR3 contains 14 residues. CDR3: CASSSSRGGSPLHF.

V gene TRBV20-1 combines with J gene TRBJ2-1; without DNA, the TCRdb call of TRBD2 cannot be checked. Per the germline V gene, CDR1 is DFQATT and CDR2 is SNEGSKA (reference sequence). The CDR3 spans 18 residues. The CDR3 sequence is CSARDTGLAGVYYNEQFF.

The chain combines TRBV5-5 with TRBJ1-5; without DNA, the TCRdb call of TRBD1 cannot be checked. The CDR3 sequence is 15 residues long. Per the germline V gene, CDR1 is SGHKS and CDR2 is YYEKEE (reference sequence). The CDR3 loop is CASSSALLVNQPQHF.

The chain has TRBV20-1 and TRBJ2-3; TCRdb's D call of TRBD2 is untestable without DNA. The CDR3 contains 16 residues. Germline V gene lookup returns CDR1 DFQATT and CDR2 SNEGSKA (reference sequence). The CDR3 protein is CSARGGLAGATDTQYF.

The chain couples TRBV6-1 to TRBJ2-7; TCRdb indicates TRBD2, and absent DNA this call remains unverified. CDR1 MNHNS and CDR2 SASEGT come from the germline V gene. CDR3 length equals 15 residues. CDR3 protein: CASSEVAGGPYEQYF.

This chain connects TRBV27 to TRBJ1-2; the TCRdb call, TRBD1, lacks DNA for checking. The CDR3 totals 14 residues. Germline V lookup: CDR1 MNHEY, CDR2 SMNVEV (reference sequence). The chain's CDR3 is CASSLYLGAGGYTF.